A selection of T cell receptor beta chains follows, all from one sample in a study of CD8 T cells in ankylosing spondylitis. TCRdb called the 5' RACE reads again in MiXCR, with one record for every CDR3 protein. The sample holds 100,000 to 150,000 distinct CDR3 sequences, roughly an eighth seen once. Specimen: blood, either unsorted or a sorted T cell fraction (not recorded which). These receptors originate from a female donor with ankylosing spondylitis or in good health (not recorded which). Both conserved end residues are part of each CDR3. Fields, in order: clone size, D gene, J gene, V gene, CDR3 DNA, CDR3 protein. A D gene is named only where the DNA matches it firmly. Clone size appears in some rows only: once, few, many, or a class for an expanded clone.

many,.,TRBJ1-3,TRBV29-1,TGCAGCGTTGTCTCCTCTGGAAACACCATATATTTT,CSVVSSGNTIYF
many,.,TRBJ1-1,TRBV5-1,TGCGCCAGCAGCTTGTGGCGTTATGGTATGAACACTGAAGCTTTCTTT,CASSLWRYGMNTEAFF
few,.,TRBJ2-7,TRBV10-3,TGTGCCATCAGTGAGTCTGGGACAAGAGGGGAGCAGTACTTC,CAISESGTRGEQYF
many,.,TRBJ1-2,TRBV5-1,TGCGCCAGCAGCTTGGACGGGGGGAGCTATGGCTACACCTTC,CASSLDGGSYGYTF
.,.,TRBJ2-7,TRBV6-1,TGTGCCAGCAGTACCCCCTCGGTGGCCTACGAGCAGTACTTC,CASSTPSVAYEQYF
.,.,TRBJ1-5,TRBV28,TGTGCCAGCAGACAATCCGGGACGCCCCAGGACCAGCCCCAGCATTTT,CASRQSGTPQDQPQHF
many,.,TRBJ1-1,TRBV5-1,TGCGCCAGCAGCTTGGAGGGGGTCACTGAAGCTTTCTTT,CASSLEGVTEAFF
.,TRBD2,TRBJ2-7,TRBV23-1,TGCGCCAGCAGTCAATCGAGTCTAGCGGGGGGCTCTACGTACGAGCAGTACTTC,CASSQSSLAGGSTYEQYF
.,.,TRBJ1-1,TRBV18,TGTGCCAGCTCAAAAATCGAACCGAACACTGAAGCTTTCTTT,CASSKIEPNTEAFF
many,.,TRBJ2-1,TRBV5-1,TGCGCCAGCAGCACCCTTTACAATGAGCAGTTCTTC,CASSTLYNEQFF
.,TRBD2,TRBJ2-7,TRBV5-6,TGTGCCAGCAGCTCACCTAGCGGGGAGAGCTCCTACGAGCAGTACTTC,CASSSPSGESSYEQYF
many,.,TRBJ1-2,TRBV9,TGTGCCAGCAGCGTAGCCCCCGATCCTGCCTATGGCTACACCTTC,CASSVAPDPAYGYTF
many,TRBD2,TRBJ2-7,TRBV7-9,TGTGCCAGCAGTCCTCCGGGACTAGCGGGAGGGCCAATCGAGCAGTACTTC,CASSPPGLAGGPIEQYF
many,.,TRBJ2-2,TRBV5-1,TGCGCCAGCGCCGAAGTCGGGGCCGGGGAGCTGTTTTTT,CASAEVGAGELFF
many,TRBD2,TRBJ2-7,TRBV5-1,TGCGCCAGCAGCTTGGAGCAGGGAGGGTCCTACGAGCAGTACTTC,CASSLEQGGSYEQYF
many,.,TRBJ1-4,TRBV5-1,TGCGCCAGCAGCGCCGACGGACAAAGTAATGAAAAACTGTTTTTT,CASSADGQSNEKLFF
.,.,TRBJ2-7,TRBV5-1,TGCGCCAGCAGCTTGATGACAGGTACTTACGAGCAGTACTTC,CASSLMTGTYEQYF
few,.,TRBJ2-6,TRBV29-1,TGCAGCGTTGCTGGTCGGGACCGACCCAACGGCCTGACTTTC,CSVAGRDRPNGLTF
.,TRBD1,TRBJ1-2,TRBV30,TGTGCCTGGAGTACTCGACAGGGGCCGAGTTATGGCTACACCTTC,CAWSTRQGPSYGYTF
many,.,TRBJ2-7,TRBV12-3/TRBV12-4,TGTGCCAGCAGTCATCGAGCTTCTACCAGTTTCTACGAGCAGTACTTC,CASSHRASTSFYEQYF
few,TRBD1,TRBJ2-7,TRBV28,TGTGCCAGCAGGGGACAGGGACCCTCGGGCGAGCAGTACTTC,CASRGQGPSGEQYF
.,TRBD2,TRBJ2-3,TRBV20-1,TGCAGTGCTAGTGGGCGGGAGGGCACAGATACGCAGTATTTT,CSASGREGTDTQYF
.,.,TRBJ1-1,TRBV11-2,TGTGCCAGCAGCTTAAGGTACACTGAAGCTTTCTTT,CASSLRYTEAFF
.,.,TRBJ1-2,TRBV29-1,TGCAGCGTCTCTTGGGGGGGGGGCCTGGGCTATGGCTACACCTTC,CSVSWGGGLGYGYTF
few,.,TRBJ1-5,TRBV5-5,TGTGCCAGCAGCTTGTCTCCAGGGGCTAGCAATCAGCCCCAGCATTTT,CASSLSPGASNQPQHF
few,.,TRBJ2-7,TRBV5-1,TGCGCCAGCAGCTTGGATCGCCGGAGCTCCTACGAGCAGTACTTC,CASSLDRRSSYEQYF
few,.,TRBJ2-2,TRBV25-1,TGTGCCAGCAGTGTGGGGACCCTCTGGGGGGAGCTGTTTTTT,CASSVGTLWGELFF
.,.,TRBJ1-1,TRBV12-3/TRBV12-4,TGTGCCAGCAGTTCCCTAATTCTAACCACTGAAGCTTTCTTT,CASSSLILTTEAFF
few,.,TRBJ1-5,TRBV5-6,TGTGCCAGCAGCTTTTTTCTGGGCCACAATCAGCCCCAGCATTTT,CASSFFLGHNQPQHF
.,.,TRBJ2-5,TRBV10-2,TGCGCCAGCAGTGAGTTTGACAGAGCTATAGAGACCCAGTACTTC,CASSEFDRAIETQYF
few,.,TRBJ1-5,TRBV5-1,TGCGCCAGCAGCTGGGATGGGGGGCCCAATCAGCCCCAGCATTTT,CASSWDGGPNQPQHF
.,.,TRBJ2-2,TRBV10-3,TGTGCCATCAGTGAGTCGATTGGAGGGAGGAACACCGGGGAGCTGTTTTTT,CAISESIGGRNTGELFF
few,TRBD1,TRBJ2-1,TRBV19,TGTGCCAGTAGTTCACCGGGACAGGGGGCGAATGAGCAGTTCTTC,CASSSPGQGANEQFF
.,.,TRBJ2-5,TRBV7-2,TGTGCCAGCAGCTTAAGGCTTACGGCGGACCAAGAGACCCAGTACTTC,CASSLRLTADQETQYF
few,TRBD2,TRBJ2-1,TRBV9,TGTGCCAGCAGCGCCCGGGAGGGATACTACAATGAGCAGTTCTTC,CASSAREGYYNEQFF
.,TRBD2,TRBJ2-7,TRBV2,TGTGCCAGCAGTGAATATTTTAGCGGGCCTATCTACGAGCAGTACTTC,CASSEYFSGPIYEQYF
few,.,TRBJ2-1,TRBV27,TGTGCCAGCAGCCGGCCCTCCTACAATGAGCAGTTCTTC,CASSRPSYNEQFF
once,TRBD1,TRBJ2-1,TRBV29-1,TGCAGCGTTGGAGCAGGGACAGGGGGTGAGCAGTTCTTC,CSVGAGTGGEQFF
many,.,TRBJ1-1,TRBV3-1,TGTGCCAGCAGCCCCCGTGGGGTCGGAGGAGAAGCTTTCTTT,CASSPRGVGGEAFF
many,.,TRBJ2-3,TRBV20-1,TGCAGCTACAGGAGGGGGACAGATACGCAGTATTTT,CSYRRGTDTQYF
many,.,TRBJ2-2,TRBV20-1,TGCAGTGCTAGTTCTCCCACCGGGGAGCTGTTTTTT,CSASSPTGELFF
many,.,TRBJ2-4,TRBV20-1,TGCAGTGCACAAGCGGGCGACATTCAGTACTTC,CSAQAGDIQYF
few,.,TRBJ2-1,TRBV20-1,TGCAGTGCTATTGGGAGGCCCGGCGGAAACAATGAGCAGTTCTTC,CSAIGRPGGNNEQFF
.,.,TRBJ2-2,TRBV5-1,TGCGCCAGCAGCCCGATGGACCGGAACACCGGGGAGCTGTTTTTT,CASSPMDRNTGELFF
.,.,TRBJ2-7,TRBV7-3,TGTGCCAGCAGCTTAAATCCAGGGGCGGGCGAGCAGTACTTC,CASSLNPGAGEQYF
few,TRBD1,TRBJ2-7,TRBV3-1,TGTGCCAGCAGCAAGGGGGGACAGGGCTACGAGCAGTACTTC,CASSKGGQGYEQYF
.,.,TRBJ1-1,TRBV20-1,TGCAGTGCTAGGGACCCATTTGGGGGAGCAAAGGGAACTGAAGCTTTCTTT,CSARDPFGGAKGTEAFF
many,.,TRBJ2-1,TRBV29-1,TGCAGCGTATTAGGCGGCGAAGGGATCAATGAGCAGTTCTTC,CSVLGGEGINEQFF
.,.,TRBJ1-5,TRBV11-2,TGTGCCAGCAGCCACTGGACAGAGAGCAATCAGCCCCAGCATTTT,CASSHWTESNQPQHF
many,.,TRBJ2-3,TRBV20-1,TGCAGTGCTAAGGGCACAGATACGCAGTATTTT,CSAKGTDTQYF